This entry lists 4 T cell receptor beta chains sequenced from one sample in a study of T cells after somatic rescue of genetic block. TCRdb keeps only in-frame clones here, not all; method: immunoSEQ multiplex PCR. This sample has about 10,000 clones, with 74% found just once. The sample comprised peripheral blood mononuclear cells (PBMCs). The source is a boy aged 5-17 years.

The CDR3 protein is CASSLARERFQKTDTQYF. As DNA, the CDR3 is TGTGCCAGCAGCTTAGCACGGGAGCGGTTCCAGAAAACAGATACGCAGTATTTT. V and J are TRBV11-2 and TRBJ2-3; tentatively, D is TRBD2 (6 bases). The germline V and J ends were trimmed by 1 base and 3 bases, with 20 bases remaining between them. Germline CDR1 SGHAT, CDR2 FQNNGV. The CDR3 is 18 amino acids.

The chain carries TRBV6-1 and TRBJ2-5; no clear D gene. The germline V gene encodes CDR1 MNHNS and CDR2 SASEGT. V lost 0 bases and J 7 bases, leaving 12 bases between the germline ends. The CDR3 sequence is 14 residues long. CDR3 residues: CASSEALGLGTQYF. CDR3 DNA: TGTGCCAGCAGTGAAGCGTTAGGGTTGGGGACCCAGTACTTC.

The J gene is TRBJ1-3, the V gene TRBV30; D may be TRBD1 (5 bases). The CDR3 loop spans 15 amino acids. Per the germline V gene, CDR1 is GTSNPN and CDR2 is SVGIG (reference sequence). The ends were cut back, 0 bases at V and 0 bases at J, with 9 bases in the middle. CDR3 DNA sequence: TGTGCCTGGAGTGTAAGGGGCCACTCTGGAAACACCATATATTTT. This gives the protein CAWSVRGHSGNTIYF.

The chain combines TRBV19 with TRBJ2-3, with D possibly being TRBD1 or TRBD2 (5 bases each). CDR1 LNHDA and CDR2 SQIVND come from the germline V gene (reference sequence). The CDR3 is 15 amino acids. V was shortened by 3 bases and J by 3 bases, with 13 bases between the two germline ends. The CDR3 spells CASSMRGLGTDTQYF. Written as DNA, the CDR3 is TGTGCCAGTAGTATGAGGGGCTTAGGGACAGATACGCAGTATTTT. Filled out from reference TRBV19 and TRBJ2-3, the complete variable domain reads DGGITQSPKYLFRKEGQNVTLSCEQNLNHDAMYWYRQDPGQGLRLIYYSQIVNDFQKGDIAEGYSVSREKKESFPLTVTSAQKNPTAFYLCASSMRGLGTDTQYFGPGTRLTVL.